This TCR beta chain derives from a study of molecular identifiers for immune sequencing clone quantification. Across the whole study: Replicate experiments took RNA from around 20,000 or 100,000 naive CD8 cells, divided it five ways and sequenced four. Overall study results and limits: Clones above 20 RNA copies contained over 98% of effector molecules but under 1% of naive ones. One cell's worth of spiked Jurkat TCR RNA was reportedly detectable among approximately 1 million naive cells.

This clonotype was seen many times. What it binds is unknown. Via MiXCR, TCRdb re-called the PCR reads, giving one row per CDR3 protein. The profile shows about 640,000 distinct CDR3 sequences, just under 20% of them singletons. Source material for naive CD8 libraries was about 19,000 to 1,000,000 sorted cells, with 10%, 30% or 50% RNA. The CDR3 consists of 15 residues. Germline CDR1 is MGHRA and CDR2 is YSYEKL. Trimming took off 2 bases at V and 2 bases at J, with 12 bases between the two ends. The V call is TRBV4-1, the J call TRBJ1-2; D is unresolved. Sequencing was performed on naive CD8+ T cells from blood, with Jurkat cell RNA spiked in. This sample's subset: FACS-sorted CD8+CD4-CCR7+CD45RA+ naive T cells. This TCR was recovered from a human donor in good health. Some libraries in this study had Jurkat cell RNA spiked in. The CDR3 region is CASSQPNTENYGYTF. Here the CDR3 DNA reads TGCGCCAGCAGCCAACCTAACACAGAAAACTATGGCTACACCTTC.